This entry lists 11 T cell receptor beta chains sequenced from one sample in a study of Graves' ophthalmopathy and Graves' hyperthyroidism. Scientists amplified the TCR beta CDR3 regions from RNA transcripts. An initial RT-PCR round employing HTBI primers preceded a second-round multiplex PCR. From the multiplex PCR reads, TCRdb called clonotypes with MiXCR, one entry per CDR3 protein. The sample has 200,000 to 300,000 distinct CDR3 sequences; approximately 42% are singletons. The sequenced sample was peripheral blood. Receptor source: an adult man with Graves' ophthalmopathy.

This clonotype was recorded a few times. The rearrangement links TRBV12-3 or TRBV12-4 to TRBJ1-1; no clear D gene. The V end lost 1 base, the J end lost 5 bases, and 8 bases lay between the germline ends. CDR3 size: 13 residues. The DNA for the CDR3 is TGTGCCAGCAGTTTAGAGGGTCCGACTGAAGCTTTCTTT. Translation gives CASSLEGPTEAFF.

This clonotype was counted only a few times. The rearrangement links TRBV11-2 to TRBJ2-5, with 10 bases identical to TRBD1. V shed 9 bases and J 7 bases; nucleotides not matched to a gene: 11. CDR3 length: 14 residues. The germline V gene has CDR1 SGHAT and CDR2 FQNNGV. CDR3 residues: CASRLSDRGATQYF. CDR3 DNA sequence: TGTGCCAGTAGACTATCGGACAGGGGGGCGACCCAGTACTTC.

The chain carries TRBV12-3 or TRBV12-4 and TRBJ2-5; D gene ambiguous. The CDR3 has 13 residues. Trimming pared 6 bases from V and 1 base from J, leaving 9 bases between. The CDR3: CASRQRPQETQYF. The CDR3 bases are TGTGCCAGCAGACAGAGGCCCCAAGAGACCCAGTACTTC.

Concerning this clonotype: Likely a read error: the CDR3 ends without its conserved phenylalanine or tryptophan. V is TRBV6-6 and J is TRBJ1-1, with a weak D call TRBD1 (5 bases). Trimming removed 5 bases at V and 4 bases at J, with 17 bases between. Germline assignment: CDR1 MNHNY and CDR2 SVGAGI (reference sequence). This CDR3 spans 15 amino acids. CDR3 in amino acids: CASSEGEGRVTEAFS. The CDR3 DNA is TGTGCCAGCAGTGAAGGGGAAGGGCGGGTCACTGAAGCTTTCTCT.

This clonotype was detected many times. The J gene is TRBJ2-5, the V gene TRBV29-1; 7 bases agree with TRBD1. The CDR3 covers 13 residues. Per germline, CDR1 SQVTM and CDR2 ANQGSEA. Trimming at V came to 4 bases and at J to 4 bases, leaving 6 bases not matched to a gene. The CDR3 region is CSVVQGQGETQYF. The CDR3 coding sequence is TGCAGCGTTGTACAGGGGCAGGGAGAGACCCAGTACTTC.

The chain is built from TRBV7-2 and TRBJ2-7; D not certain. This CDR3 spans 14 amino acids. The V end lost 5 bases, the J end lost 1 base, and 12 bases lay between the germline ends. Germline values: CDR1 SGHTA, CDR2 FQGNSA. CDR3 sequence: CASSVVRQSYEQYF. CDR3 DNA: TGTGCCAGCAGCGTAGTCAGGCAGTCCTACGAGCAGTACTTC.

This chain joins TRBV14 and TRBJ1-1; 8 bases map to TRBD1. From germline, CDR1 is SGHDN and CDR2 FVKESK. The junction had 7 bases not matched to a gene; V was cut back by 0 bases and J by 4 bases. The CDR3 is made up of 16 amino acids. The CDR3 DNA reads as TGTGCCAGCAGCCAAGAGACAGGGGTTGCAGGCACTGAAGCTTTCTTT. It specifies CASSQETGVAGTEAFF.

The chain is built from TRBV29-1 and TRBJ2-6, with D maybe TRBD1 (6 bases). Looked up from germline, CDR1 is SQVTM and CDR2 is ANQGSEA. Trimming shortened V by 5 bases and J by 0 bases, and 17 bases separated the two germline ends. This CDR3 has 17 residues. The CDR3 reads CSVSNRVLPSGANVLTF. The DNA of the CDR3 is TGCAGCGTTTCCAACAGGGTCCTTCCCTCTGGGGCCAACGTCCTGACTTTC.

This clonotype occurred a few times. The chain uses TRBV29-1 and TRBJ1-2, with 9 bases matching TRBD1. CDR3 length: 15 residues. From germline, CDR1 is SQVTM and CDR2 ANQGSEA. The junction had 8 bases not matched to a gene; V was cut back by 5 bases and J by 1 base. The CDR3 reads CSVWGQGLNNYGYTF. Written as DNA, the CDR3 is TGCAGCGTTTGGGGACAGGGCTTGAATAACTATGGCTACACCTTC.

This clonotype occurred a few times. The rearrangement links TRBV28 to TRBJ2-7; 8 positions agree with TRBD2. The V segment lost 6 bases and the J segment 1 base; nucleotides outside the gene matches: 8. This CDR3 is built from 15 residues. The germline V gene has CDR1 MDHEN and CDR2 SYDVKM. This chain's CDR3 is CASSPGLAASYEQYF. Here the CDR3 DNA reads TGTGCCAGCAGCCCCGGACTAGCAGCGTCCTACGAGCAGTACTTC.

This clonotype was detected a few times. V is TRBV5-1 and J is TRBJ2-2; D is ambiguous. V dropped 1 base and J dropped 1 base, with 8 bases sitting between them. The CDR3 contains 15 residues. Germline loops: CDR1 SGHRS, CDR2 YFSETQ. CDR3 DNA: TGCGCCAGCAGCTTGTTTCCCGTGAACACCGGGGAGCTGTTTTTT. Translated: CASSLFPVNTGELFF. Full variable domain (remainder filled in from reference TRBV5-1 and TRBJ2-2): KAGVTQTPRYLIKTRGQQVTLSCSPISGHRSVSWYQQTPGQGLQFLFEYFSETQRNKGNFPGRFSGRQFSNSRSEMNVSTLELGDSALYLCASSLFPVNTGELFFGEGSRLTVL.